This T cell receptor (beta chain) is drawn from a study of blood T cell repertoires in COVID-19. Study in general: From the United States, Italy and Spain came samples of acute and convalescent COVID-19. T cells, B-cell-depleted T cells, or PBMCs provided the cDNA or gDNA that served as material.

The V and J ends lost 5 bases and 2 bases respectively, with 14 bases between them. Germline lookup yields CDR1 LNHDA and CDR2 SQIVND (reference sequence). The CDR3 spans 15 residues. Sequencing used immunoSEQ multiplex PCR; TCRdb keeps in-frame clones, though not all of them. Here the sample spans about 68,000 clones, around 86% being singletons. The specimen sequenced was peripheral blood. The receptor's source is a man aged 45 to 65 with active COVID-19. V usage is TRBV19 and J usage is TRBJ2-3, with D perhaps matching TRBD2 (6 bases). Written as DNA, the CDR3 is TGTGCCAGTAGTGCGCGGGACTCTCTCACAGATACGCAGTATTTT. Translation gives CASSARDSLTDTQYF.